This T cell receptor (beta chain) was obtained from a study of OX40 agonist ivuxolimab in advanced cancers. No patient had autoimmune disease or received systemic immunosuppression. Assay: immunoSEQ multiplex PCR; the TCRdb copy retains only in-frame clones and omits some. The sample carries almost 70,000 clones, roughly 89% recorded once. Comments on this clone: Its matching antigen is unknown.

Study-wide results and limits: Certain nonresponders additionally had low normalized T-cell clonal expansion.

The origin of this receptor is an adult with an advanced solid tumor such as melanoma, head and neck, liver or kidney cancer. The sample in question was CD4+ or CD8+ T cells sorted from blood, obtained in a trial of the OX40 agonist ivuxolimab.

CDR3 amino acids: CASSLNGAGGQPQHF. The CDR3 DNA is TGTGCCAGCAGCCTAAATGGGGCGGGTGGTCAGCCCCAGCATTTT. This chain connects TRBV6-5 to TRBJ1-5, with D possibly being TRBD1 (5 bases). Trimming removed 6 bases at V and 6 bases at J, with 18 bases between. Per germline, CDR1 MNHEY and CDR2 SVGAGI. This CDR3 region has 15 residues.